This T cell receptor (beta chain) was captured by sequencing in a study of technical replicates of blood from a handful of donors. This CDR3 spans 12 amino acids. With 8 bases removed from V and 5 bases from J, the gap between germline ends came to 9 bases. Germline V gives CDR1 MGHDK, CDR2 SYGVNS. Sequencing used immunoSEQ multiplex PCR; TCRdb keeps in-frame clones, though not all of them. The data show some 83,000 clones, approximately 90% seen once. This TCR derives from a human donor in good health. The sequenced sample consisted of T cells isolated from PBMCs. This chain connects TRBV25-1 to TRBJ2-2; a possible D gene is TRBD1 (5 bases). CDR3 region: CASQDITGELFF. As DNA, the CDR3 is TGTGCCAGCCAGGACATTACCGGGGAGCTGTTTTTT. Full variable domain (rest looked up from reference TRBV25-1 and TRBJ2-2): EADIYQTPRYLVIGTGKKITLECSQTMGHDKMYWYQQDPGMELHLIHYSYGVNSTEKGDLSSESTVSRIRTEHFPLTLESARPSHTSQYLCASQDITGELFFGEGSRLTVL.